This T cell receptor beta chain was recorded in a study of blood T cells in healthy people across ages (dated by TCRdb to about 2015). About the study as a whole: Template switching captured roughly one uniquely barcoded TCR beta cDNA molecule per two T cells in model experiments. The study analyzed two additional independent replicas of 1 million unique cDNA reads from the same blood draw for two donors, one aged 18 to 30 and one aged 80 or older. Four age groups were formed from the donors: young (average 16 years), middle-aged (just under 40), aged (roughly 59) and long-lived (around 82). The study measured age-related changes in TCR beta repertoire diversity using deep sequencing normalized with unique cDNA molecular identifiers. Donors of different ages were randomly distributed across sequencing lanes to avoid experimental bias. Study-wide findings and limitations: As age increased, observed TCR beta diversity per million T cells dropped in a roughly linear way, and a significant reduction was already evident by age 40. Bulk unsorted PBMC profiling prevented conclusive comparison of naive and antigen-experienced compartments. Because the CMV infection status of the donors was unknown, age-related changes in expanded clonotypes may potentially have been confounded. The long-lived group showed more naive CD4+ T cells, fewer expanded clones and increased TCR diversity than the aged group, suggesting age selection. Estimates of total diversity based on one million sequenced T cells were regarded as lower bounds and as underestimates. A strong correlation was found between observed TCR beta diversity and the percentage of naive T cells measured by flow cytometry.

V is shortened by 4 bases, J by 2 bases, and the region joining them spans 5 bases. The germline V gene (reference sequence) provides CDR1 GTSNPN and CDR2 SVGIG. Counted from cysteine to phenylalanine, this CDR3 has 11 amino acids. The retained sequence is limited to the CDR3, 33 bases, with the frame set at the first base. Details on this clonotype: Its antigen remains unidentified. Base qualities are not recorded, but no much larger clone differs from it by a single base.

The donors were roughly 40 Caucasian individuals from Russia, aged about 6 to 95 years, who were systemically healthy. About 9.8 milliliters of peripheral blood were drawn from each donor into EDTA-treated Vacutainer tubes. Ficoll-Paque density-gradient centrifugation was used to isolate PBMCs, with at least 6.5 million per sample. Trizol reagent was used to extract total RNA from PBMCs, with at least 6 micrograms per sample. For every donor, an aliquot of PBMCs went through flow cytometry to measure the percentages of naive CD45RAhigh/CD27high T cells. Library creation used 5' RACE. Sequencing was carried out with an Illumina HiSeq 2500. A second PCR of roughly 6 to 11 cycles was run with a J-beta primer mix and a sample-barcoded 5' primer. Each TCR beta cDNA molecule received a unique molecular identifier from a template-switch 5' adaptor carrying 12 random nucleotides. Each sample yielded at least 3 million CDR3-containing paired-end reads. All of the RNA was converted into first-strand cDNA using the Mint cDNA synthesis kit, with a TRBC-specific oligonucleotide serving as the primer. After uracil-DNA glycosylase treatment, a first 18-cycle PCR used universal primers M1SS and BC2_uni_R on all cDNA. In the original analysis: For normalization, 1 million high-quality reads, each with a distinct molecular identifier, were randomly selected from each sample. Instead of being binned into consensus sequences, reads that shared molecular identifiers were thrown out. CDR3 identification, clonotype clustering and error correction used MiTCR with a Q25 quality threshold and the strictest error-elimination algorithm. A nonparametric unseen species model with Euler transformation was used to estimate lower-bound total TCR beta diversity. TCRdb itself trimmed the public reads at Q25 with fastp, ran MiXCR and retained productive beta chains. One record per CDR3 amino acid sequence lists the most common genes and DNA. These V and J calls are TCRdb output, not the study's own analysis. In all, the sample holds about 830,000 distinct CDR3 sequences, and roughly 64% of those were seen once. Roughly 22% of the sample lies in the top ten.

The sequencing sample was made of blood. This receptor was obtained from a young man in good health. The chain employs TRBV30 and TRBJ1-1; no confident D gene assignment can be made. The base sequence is TGTGCCTGGACGAAAAACACTGAAGCTTTCTTT. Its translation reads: CAWTKNTEAFF.